A selection of T cell receptor beta chains follows, all from one sample in a study of T cell repertoires in cytomegalovirus infection. Each CDR3 protein is one row after TCRdb ran MiXCR on the reads. The sample contains fewer than 900,000 distinct CDR3 sequences, 29% of which appear only once. These receptors have no known antigen. The specimen comprised cultured CD8+ T cells from PBMCs, sampled from culture after CMV antigen stimulation. The source of these receptors is a human donor in good health (CMV status not recorded). Some clones in this sample may be carry-over from other donors' samples. Both conserved end residues are part of each CDR3. The size of a clone is reported for some rows only, either as once, few or many, or as a class for expanded clones.

clone_size | v_call | cdr3_aa
few | TRBV11-2 | CASSPWDRRFSGNTIYF
. | TRBV7-2 | CASSFGTGRRGYTF
few | TRBV12-3/TRBV12-4 | CASSSGGNSNQPQHF
few | TRBV11-3 | CASSSGRGEAFF
few | TRBV7-2 | CASSLNRNTNTEAFF
once | TRBV7-2 | CASSLGEARDRILVTQYF
. | TRBV14 | CASSQGQGSVSDTQYF
. | TRBV12-3/TRBV12-4 | CASSLTQNYGYTF
. | TRBV15 | CATREGLGTEAFF
many | TRBV7-6 | CASSLQAYQETQYF
. | TRBV7-7 | CASSLTRGHEQYF
many | TRBV7-6 | CASYRDLNSGANVLTF
many | TRBV27 | CASARGVTYEQYF
. | TRBV7-2 | CASSSPGDREYNEQFF
few | TRBV4-1 | CASSHVTGVTDTQYF
few | TRBV12-3/TRBV12-4 | CASSLGTSEWHEQFF
few | TRBV4-3 | CASSQDLLAGETDTQYF
many | TRBV7-2 | CASSLGATTGELFF
many | TRBV7-9 | CASSARALNTEAFF
few | TRBV23-1 | CASSHPLGSTNEKLFF
many | TRBV7-2 | CASSLTSGGELGEQFF
. | TRBV6-2/TRBV6-3 | CASSKRGNGYTF
. | TRBV27 | CASSLEKGTYEQYF
. | TRBV24-1 | CATIGTFYRGAFF
. | TRBV7-8 | CASSFMAGPLTQSF